This T cell receptor beta chain was captured by sequencing in a study of blood T cell repertoires in COVID-19. For the study at large: Samples of COVID-19 (acute and convalescent) were obtained from the United States, Italy and Spain. T cells, B-cell-depleted T cells, or PBMCs supplied cDNA or gDNA.

Assay: immunoSEQ multiplex PCR; the TCRdb copy retains only in-frame clones and omits some. The sample has approximately 190,000 clones, 70% to 85% seen once; the top ten hold 6.5% to 7%. The clonotype was recovered from a human donor with acute or convalescent COVID-19. The donor label of this sample is uncertain. The source material was peripheral blood.

The CDR3 nucleotides read TGTGCCAGCAGCTTAACCAAGGACAGTGAAGCTTTCTTT. Protein: CASSLTKDSEAFF. The chain joins TRBV7-3 to TRBJ1-1; tentative D call: TRBD1 (6 bases). The ends were cut back, 0 bases at V and 7 bases at J, with 9 bases in the middle. Germline CDR1 and CDR2: SGHTA and FQGTGA. CDR3 length equals 13 residues.